This T cell receptor beta chain stems from a study of cytomegalovirus exposure and HLA in healthy donors. The PCR ran on 60 Vbeta and 13 Jbeta primers. The table came from immunoSEQ multiplex PCR; TCRdb's copy has only in-frame clones and leaves some out. The data contain about 70,000 clones, less than 65% of them seen just once; the ten biggest clones take up around 2.8%. Points from the study as a whole: A later analysis reportedly identified an Asian-associated ancestry cluster as carrying fewer N-insertions than the approximately 710-donor mean.

This clone has only a few counts. As yet, its antigen is unknown. This CDR3 region has 13 residues. Looked up from germline, CDR1 is MNHEY and CDR2 is SVGAGI. V shed 6 bases, J shed 7 bases, and the junction held 4 bases outside the gene matches. The V call is TRBV6-5, the J call TRBJ1-5; the match to TRBD1 covers 9 bases. The clonotype was recovered from a man in his thirties or forties in good health and CMV-seronegative. Source material: PBMCs. CDR3 protein: CASRGQGWQPQHF. CDR3 bases: TGTGCCAGCAGGGGACAGGGTTGGCAGCCCCAGCATTTT.